The rows below give T cell receptor beta chains drawn from one sample of a study of blood T cell repertoires in COVID-19. The repertoire was sequenced with immunoSEQ multiplex PCR; TCRdb's copy has only in-frame clones and lacks some. The repertoire holds around 93,000 clones, less than 95% seen once, with about 6.7% in the top ten. The sequencing input was peripheral blood. The source of these receptors is a man younger than 35 with COVID-19, enrolled during active disease. CDR3s include the opening cysteine and the closing phenylalanine or tryptophan. D genes are given only for firm matches. Clone size is given for some rows only: seen once, a few or many times, or a class if the clone is expanded.

size	V	D	J	DNA	CDR3
NA	TRBV6-5	NA	TRBJ2-7	TGTGCCAGCAGTCAGGGGACCTACGAGCAGTACTTC	CASSQGTYEQYF
NA	TRBV9	NA	TRBJ1-6	TGTGCCAGCAGCCCCGGGGTTGGGAATGGGATCTCACCCCTCCACTTT	CASSPGVGNGISPLHF
NA	TRBV30	NA	TRBJ2-1	TGTGTACTTGCGGGGCCCGCCTACAATGAGCAGTTCTTC	CVLAGPAYNEQFF
NA	TRBV7-2	TRBD2	TRBJ2-7	TGTGCCAGCAGCTACGCGCCGGGACTAGCTTACGAGCAGTACTTC	CASSYAPGLAYEQYF
few	TRBV9	NA	TRBJ2-5	TGTGCCAGCAGCGCAGGTAATGAAATGACCAGGACCCAGTACTTC	CASSAGNEMTRTQYF
NA	TRBV11-2	TRBD1	TRBJ1-3	TGTGCCAGCAGCTTAGTTGGTACAGGGGATAGAAACACCATATATTTT	CASSLVGTGDRNTIYF
NA	TRBV19	NA	TRBJ1-1	TGTGCCAGTACTCCGACAGGAGCTGGGAACACTGAAGCTTTCTTT	CASTPTGAGNTEAFF
NA	TRBV10-3	TRBD1	TRBJ1-1	TGTGCCATACGGACAGGTCCTAGAGAAGCTTTCTTT	CAIRTGPREAFF
NA	TRBV28	NA	TRBJ2-7	TGTGCCAGCGGGGCGCGGAGATATGTACGCTACGAGCAGTACTTC	CASGARRYVRYEQYF
NA	TRBV15	TRBD2	TRBJ2-1	TGTGCCACCAGCGAGGCGCGGGGGTACAATGAGCAGTTCTTC	CATSEARGYNEQFF
NA	TRBV18	TRBD1	TRBJ2-2	TGTGCCAGCTCACCACTCGGGACAGGGAACGGGGAGCTGTTTTTT	CASSPLGTGNGELFF
NA	TRBV27	NA	TRBJ1-2	TGTGCCAGCACTTTATCAGGGGCCCTTGGGTATGGCTACACCTTC	CASTLSGALGYGYTF
NA	TRBV14	TRBD1	TRBJ2-3	TGTGCCAGCAGCCTACGACAGGGCCCCACAGATACGCAGTATTTT	CASSLRQGPTDTQYF
once	TRBV2	TRBD2	TRBJ2-1	TGTGCCAGCAGTGAAATCACTAGCGGGAGCTCCTACAATGAGCAGTTCTTC	CASSEITSGSSYNEQFF
few	TRBV13	TRBD1	TRBJ2-1	TGTGCCAGCAGCTACCCGACAGGGGAAAATGAGCAGTTCTTC	CASSYPTGENEQFF
few	TRBV9	NA	TRBJ2-2	TGTGCCAGCAGCCCGGGGGGCGCCATGAACACCGGGGAGCTGTTTTTT	CASSPGGAMNTGELFF
NA	TRBV15	NA	TRBJ2-1	TGTGCCACCAGCAGAGATGAAGGGGCCACGAATGAGCAGTTCTTC	CATSRDEGATNEQFF
NA	TRBV24-1	TRBD2	TRBJ2-1	TGTGCCACTAGGGGTAGCGGGAGGAATGAGCAGTTCTTC	CATRGSGRNEQFF
NA	TRBV7-9	NA	TRBJ1-6	TGTGCCAGCAGCTTAGAGGGACATAACCTCCACTTT	CASSLEGHNLHF
NA	TRBV28	TRBD2	TRBJ2-5	TGTGCCAGCAGCCAGGGGATACTAGCGGGACAAGAGACCCAGTACTTC	CASSQGILAGQETQYF
NA	TRBV5-5	TRBD2	TRBJ2-3	TGTGCCAGCAGCTTTATCCGGGAGGCAACCGATACGCAGTATTTT	CASSFIREATDTQYF
NA	TRBV7-9	NA	TRBJ1-2	TGTGCCAGCGCGCTGAGGGCTAACTATGGCTACACCTTC	CASALRANYGYTF
NA	TRBV28	TRBD1	TRBJ1-5	TGTGCCAGCAGTTTATTTCCGACAGGGGAAAATCAGCCCCAGCATTTT	CASSLFPTGENQPQHF
once	TRBV11-2	NA	TRBJ2-3	TGTGCCAGCAGCTTAGTCGGGGAGATGACAGATACGCAGTATTTT	CASSLVGEMTDTQYF
NA	TRBV14	NA	TRBJ1-3	TGTGCCAGCAGCCAACCGGGAGTTGTGGGAAACACCATATATTTT	CASSQPGVVGNTIYF
NA	TRBV9	NA	TRBJ2-3	TGTGCCAGCAGCACAAGCGGGCGTAGCACAGATACGCAGTATTTT	CASSTSGRSTDTQYF
NA	TRBV28	NA	TRBJ2-7	TGTGCCAGCAGGGACTATGCCTACGAGCAGTACTTC	CASRDYAYEQYF
NA	TRBV24-1	NA	TRBJ2-2	TGTGCCACCAGTGATTTGACAGTCACCGGGGAGCTGTTTTTT	CATSDLTVTGELFF
NA	TRBV5-5	TRBD1	TRBJ2-7	TGTGCCAGCTTTGGGACAGGGATTACCTACGAGCAGTACTTC	CASFGTGITYEQYF
NA	TRBV19	NA	TRBJ1-5	TGTGCCAGTAGTAAGCAGACAGGAAGGATGGAGCCCCAGCATTTT	CASSKQTGRMEPQHF
NA	TRBV7-2	NA	TRBJ2-3	TGTGCCAGCAGCTTAGTAGGGGCGGGCACAGATACGCAGTATTTT	CASSLVGAGTDTQYF
NA	TRBV19	TRBD2	TRBJ2-7	TGTGCCAGTAGTCTAGGACTAGCGGCCTACGAGCAGTACTTC	CASSLGLAAYEQYF
NA	TRBV7-9	TRBD2	TRBJ2-7	TGTGCCAGCAGCTTCGGACTAGCGGGAGTACGGTACGAGCAGTACTTC	CASSFGLAGVRYEQYF